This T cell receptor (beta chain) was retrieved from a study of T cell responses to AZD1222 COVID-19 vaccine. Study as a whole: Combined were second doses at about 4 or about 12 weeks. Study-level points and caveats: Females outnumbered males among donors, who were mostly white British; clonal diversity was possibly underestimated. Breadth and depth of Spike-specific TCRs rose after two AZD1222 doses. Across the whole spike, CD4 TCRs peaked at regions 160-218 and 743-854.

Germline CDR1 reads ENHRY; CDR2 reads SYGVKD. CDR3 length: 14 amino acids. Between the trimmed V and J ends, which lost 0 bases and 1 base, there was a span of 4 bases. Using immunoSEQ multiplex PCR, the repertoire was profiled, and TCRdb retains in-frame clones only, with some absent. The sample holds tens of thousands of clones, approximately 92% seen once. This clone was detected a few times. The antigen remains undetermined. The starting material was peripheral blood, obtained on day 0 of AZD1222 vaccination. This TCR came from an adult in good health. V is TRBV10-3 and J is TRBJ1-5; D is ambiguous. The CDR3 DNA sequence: TGTGCCATCAGTGAGTCTGGGAGCAATCAGCCCCAGCATTTT. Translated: CAISESGSNQPQHF.